Presented here are 15 T cell receptor beta chains from one specimen sequenced in a study of metastatic and nonmetastatic thyroid tumors. No patient received treatment before thyroid surgery. TCRdb reprocessed the PCR reads via MiXCR. The sample yields some 83,000 clones, 12% seen once. Material: tumor tissue. Every receptor here comes from a female donor with papillary thyroid cancer or a benign thyroid nodule (not recorded which). Some clones in this sample may be carry-over from other donors' samples.

For this clone: A clone one base away is much larger, so this may be a read error. The chain joins TRBV24-1 to TRBJ2-1, with D perhaps matching TRBD1 (5 bases). The CDR3 spans 14 residues. CDR1 is KGHDR and CDR2 is SFDVKD in the germline V gene. The V end was cut by 3 bases, the J end by 10 bases, with 15 bases between. The DNA for the CDR3 is TGTGCCACCAGTGATCCGACAGTGGCTAGGGAGCAGTTCTTC. Its translation is CATSDPTVAREQFF.

To note about this clone: A much larger clone sits a single nucleotide away, making a read error possible. The chain uses TRBV19 and TRBJ2-1, with D maybe TRBD1 (5 bases). Trimming removed 4 bases from V and 6 bases from J, with 10 bases in between. The CDR3 loop spans 13 amino acids. Germline CDR1 is LNHDA and CDR2 is SQIVND (reference sequence). CDR3 sequence: CASSSNRSNEQFF. The CDR3 bases are TGTGCCAGTAGTAGTAACAGGTCCAATGAGCAGTTCTTC.

A few counts support this clone. The V and J genes are TRBV24-1 and TRBJ2-3, with D tentatively TRBD2 (6 bases). V was clipped by 5 bases and J by 8 bases, with 13 bases between them. The CDR3 has 13 amino acids. Germline V gives CDR1 KGHDR, CDR2 SFDVKD. The CDR3: CATSATRGGTQYF. For the CDR3, the DNA is TGTGCCACCAGTGCTACTCGGGGAGGTACGCAGTATTTT.

This clone was recorded at least ten times. This CDR3 reads CASSEWRDRGYTF. CDR3 in DNA: TGTGCCAGCAGTGAATGGCGGGATCGTGGCTACACCTTC. The chain links TRBV6-1 to TRBJ1-2; no firm D call. The CDR3 consists of 13 residues. Trimming took off 2 bases at V and 7 bases at J, with 11 bases between the two ends. Germline values: CDR1 MNHNS, CDR2 SASEGT.

On this clone: Given a much more abundant clone one base away, this may be a read error. The same CDR3 arises from other DNA sequences in this sample as well. V and J are TRBV9 and TRBJ2-2; D is possibly TRBD2 (6 bases). V lost 7 bases and J 2 bases, leaving 15 bases between the germline ends. The CDR3 is 15 residues long. Germline V gives CDR1 SGDLS, CDR2 YYNGEE. The CDR3 is CASANGRPNTGELFF. Here the CDR3 DNA reads TGTGCCAGCGCGAACGGGAGACCTAACACCGGGGAGCTGTTTTTT.

This clone showed up many times. This chain joins TRBV2 and TRBJ2-7; a possible D gene is TRBD1 (6 bases). Germline CDR1 SNHLY, CDR2 FYNNEI. This CDR3 region has 15 residues. The V gene lost 0 bases and the J gene lost 6 bases, with 15 bases spanning the gap. The CDR3 is CASSEALTGSGEQYF. The DNA for the CDR3 is TGTGCCAGCAGTGAAGCGCTTACAGGGTCCGGCGAGCAGTACTTC.

The chain joins TRBV18 to TRBJ1-1; TRBD1 is a possible D gene (6 bases). V was trimmed by 6 bases and J by 2 bases, leaving 10 bases between them. This CDR3 region has 13 residues. The germline V gene encodes CDR1 KGHSH and CDR2 LQKENI. The CDR3 nucleotides are TGTGCCAGCTCCCTGGACAGTAACACTGAAGCTTTCTTT. Protein: CASSLDSNTEAFF. The entire variable domain, with the rest obtained from reference TRBV18 and TRBJ1-1, is as follows: NAGVMQNPRHLVRRRGQEARLRCSPMKGHSHVYWYRQLPEEGLKFMVYLQKENIIDESGMPKERFSAEFPKEGPSILRIQQVVRGDSAAYFCASSLDSNTEAFFGQGTRLTVV.

This clone has just a few counts. This clone may be a read error of a much larger clone one base away. The same CDR3 can be traced to other DNA sequences in this sample. V is TRBV7-9 and J is TRBJ2-5; D unclear. There are 13 residues in the CDR3. Looked up from germline, CDR1 is SEHNR and CDR2 is FQNEAQ (reference sequence). Trimming removed 8 bases from V and 5 bases from J, with 15 bases in between. The chain's CDR3 is CASRPVGVETQYF. The CDR3 DNA reads as TGTGCCAGCCGCCCCGTTGGGGTGGAGACCCAGTACTTC.

This clone was seen repeatedly, ten times or more. CDR3 DNA: TGTGCCACCAGCATCGGCCTAGCGGGGCTTAGGGATACGCAGTATTTT. Protein product: CATSIGLAGLRDTQYF. V is TRBV15 and J is TRBJ2-3; 9 positions agree with TRBD2. Germline V CDR1 and CDR2: LNHNV, YYDKDF (reference sequence). The CDR3 spans 16 residues. With 4 bases clipped from V and 6 bases from J, the junction kept 11 bases outside the gene matches.

This clone was observed at least ten times. The chain employs TRBV30 and TRBJ1-1; no reliable D call. V lost 1 base and J lost 7, with 10 bases in between. Looked up from germline, CDR1 is GTSNPN and CDR2 is SVGIG (reference sequence). The CDR3 spans 12 residues. The DNA for the CDR3 is TGTGCCTGGAGTGGTATGGGCCTTGAAGCTTTCTTT. It specifies CAWSGMGLEAFF.

The chain recombines TRBV20-1 with TRBJ2-7, with 7 bases fitting TRBD2. Looked up from germline, CDR1 is DFQATT and CDR2 is SNEGSKA (reference sequence). The V segment lost 6 bases and the J segment 1 base; nucleotides outside the gene matches: 6. This CDR3 comprises 13 residues. CDR3 bases: TGCAGTGCACCGACTAGCTATTCCTACGAGCAGTACTTC. It encodes CSAPTSYSYEQYF.

Worth noting for this clone: Other DNA sequences in the same sample also yield this CDR3. CDR3 sequence: CASSEARRAIYGYTF. CDR3 DNA: TGTGCCAGCAGTGAAGCGCGGCGAGCTATCTATGGCTACACCTTC. The chain recombines TRBV2 with TRBJ1-2; D unclear. The V and J ends lost 0 bases and 4 bases respectively, with 12 bases between them. CDR1 SNHLY and CDR2 FYNNEI come from the germline V gene. The CDR3 has 15 amino acids.

This clone appeared many times. This sequence joins TRBV6-2 or TRBV6-3 and TRBJ2-7, with 7 bases matching TRBD2. Germline V gives CDR1 MNHEY, CDR2 SVGEGT. CDR3 length: 15 amino acids. The trim removed 9 bases at V and 1 base at J, leaving 12 bases unmatched. The CDR3 DNA reads TGTGCCAGTAGACCGAGCGGGGCCGCATCCTACGAGCAGTACTTC. Translation gives CASRPSGAASYEQYF.

Remarks on this clone: It may be a read error: a sequence one base away is much more abundant. The rearrangement uses TRBV12-5 and TRBJ2-7; 9 nucleotides align to TRBD2. Losses at the gene ends were 3 bases for V and 6 bases for J; bases not matched to a gene: 9. Germline V gene data show CDR1 as LGHNT and CDR2 as FRNRAP. The length of the CDR3 is 15 residues. CDR3 nucleotides: TGTGCTAGTGGTTTCCCGGCGCGGGAGGGCCGCGAGCAGTACTTC. Its protein is CASGFPAREGREQYF.

With respect to this clone: This may come from a read error, since a much larger clone is one base off. J is TRBJ2-5 and V is TRBV18, with D tentatively TRBD2 (5 bases). CDR3 size: 16 residues. V was clipped by 6 bases and J by 3 bases, with 20 bases between them. CDR1 is KGHSH, CDR2 LQKENI, per germline. Here the CDR3 DNA reads TGTGCCAGCTCCCCAAGTCTGGGAGTAACGAAAGAGACCCAGTACTTC. Translating gives CASSPSLGVTKETQYF.